The source of this T cell receptor beta chain is a study of CD8+CD57+ T cells in acquired aplastic anemia. TCR beta VDJ and CDR3 profiling used genomic DNA as template. TCRdb used MiXCR to reprocess the reads, holding one entry per CDR3 protein. The top ten hold more than 1.5% of the sample, which has approximately 180,000 distinct CDR3 sequences, less than 60% seen once. V lost 3 bases, J lost 2 bases, and 5 bases stayed unmatched. CDR3 size: 15 residues. Germline V gene data show CDR1 as ENHRY and CDR2 as SYGVKD. In patients chosen for sequencing, flow cytometry had shown CD8+CD57+ cell expansion. Sequencing was done on a sample of sorted CD4+, CD8+, or CD8+CD57+ T cells (not recorded which) from PBMCs. This clonotype was sampled from a human donor with aplastic anemia. The rearrangement joins TRBV10-3 to TRBJ2-3, with 7 bases aligning to TRBD1. The CDR3 DNA follows: TGTGCCATCAGTGAATCGGGGACAGCCACAGATACGCAGTATTTT. It encodes CAISESGTATDTQYF.